The sample holds a few counts of the clone carrying this TCR beta chain. This CDR3 is 17 amino acids long. The germline CDR1 and CDR2 sequences are SGHTA and FQGNSA. V trimming: 1 base; J trimming: 3 bases; junction bases outside the gene matches: 9. The data belong to a study of T-cell reconstitution after alpha-beta-depleted transplantation in children. Unique molecular identifiers were used in preparing the TCRbeta library. TCRdb re-called the PCR reads through MiXCR, storing one row per CDR3 protein. The data show fewer than 1 million distinct CDR3 sequences, 16% seen once. This receptor was identified in a male patient younger than 18 who had a stem cell transplant for acute lymphoblastic leukemia, so the T cells may come from the graft donor. This specimen consisted of PBMCs, mostly from graft donor cells, obtained 360 days after TCRalphabeta/CD19-depleted stem cell transplant. This sequence joins TRBV7-2 and TRBJ2-7, with 10 nucleotides matching TRBD1. The CDR3 nucleotides are TGTGCCAGCAGCTTAGTTCAAGGGACAGGGGCCAGCTACGAGCAGTACTTC. Amino acids: CASSLVQGTGASYEQYF.